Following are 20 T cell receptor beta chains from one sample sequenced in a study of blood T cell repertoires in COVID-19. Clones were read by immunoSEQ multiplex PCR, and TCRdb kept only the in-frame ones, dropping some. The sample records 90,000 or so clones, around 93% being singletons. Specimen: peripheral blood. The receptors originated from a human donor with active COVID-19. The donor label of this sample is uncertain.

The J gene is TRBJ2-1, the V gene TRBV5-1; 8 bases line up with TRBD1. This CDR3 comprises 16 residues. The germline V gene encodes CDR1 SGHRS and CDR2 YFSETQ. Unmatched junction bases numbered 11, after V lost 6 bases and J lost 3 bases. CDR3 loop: CASTGEDREFYNEQFF. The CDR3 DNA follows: TGCGCCAGCACGGGGGAGGACAGGGAATTCTACAATGAGCAGTTCTTC.

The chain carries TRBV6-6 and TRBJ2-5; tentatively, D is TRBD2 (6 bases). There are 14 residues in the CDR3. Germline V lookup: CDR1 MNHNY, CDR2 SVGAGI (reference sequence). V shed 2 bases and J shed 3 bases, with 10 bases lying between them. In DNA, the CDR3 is TGTGCCAGCAGTTACCGGGACTCCAAAGAGACCCAGTACTTC. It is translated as CASSYRDSKETQYF.

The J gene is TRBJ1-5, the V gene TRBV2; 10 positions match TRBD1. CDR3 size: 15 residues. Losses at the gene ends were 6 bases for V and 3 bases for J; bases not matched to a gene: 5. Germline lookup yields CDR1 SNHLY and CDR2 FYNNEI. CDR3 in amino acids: CASSAGQGFNQPQHF. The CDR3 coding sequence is TGTGCCAGCAGCGCGGGACAGGGGTTCAATCAGCCCCAGCATTTT.

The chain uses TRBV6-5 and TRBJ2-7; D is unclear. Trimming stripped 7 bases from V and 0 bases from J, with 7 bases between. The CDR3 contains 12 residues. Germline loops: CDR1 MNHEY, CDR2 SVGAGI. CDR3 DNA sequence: TGTGCCAGCAATGGCCCCTCCTACGAGCAGTACTTC. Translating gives CASNGPSYEQYF.

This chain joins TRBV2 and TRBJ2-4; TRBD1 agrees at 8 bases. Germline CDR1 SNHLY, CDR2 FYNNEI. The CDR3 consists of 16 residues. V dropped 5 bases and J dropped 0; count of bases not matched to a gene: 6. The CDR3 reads CASSQGQDIAKNIQYF. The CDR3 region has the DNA TGTGCCAGCAGTCAGGGACAGGACATAGCCAAAAACATTCAGTACTTC.

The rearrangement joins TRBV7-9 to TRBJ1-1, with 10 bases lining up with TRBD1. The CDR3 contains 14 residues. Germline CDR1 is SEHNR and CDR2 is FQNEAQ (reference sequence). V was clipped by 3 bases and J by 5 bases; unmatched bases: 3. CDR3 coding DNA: TGTGCCAGCAGCTTGGGGACAGGGGTTACTGAAGCTTTCTTT. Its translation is CASSLGTGVTEAFF.

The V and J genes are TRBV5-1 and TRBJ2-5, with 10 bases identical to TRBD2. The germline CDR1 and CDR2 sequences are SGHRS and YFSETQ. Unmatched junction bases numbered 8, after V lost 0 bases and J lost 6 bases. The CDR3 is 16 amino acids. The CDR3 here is CASSLELAGGVKTQYF. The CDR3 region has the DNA TGCGCCAGCAGCTTGGAATTAGCGGGGGGTGTAAAGACCCAGTACTTC.

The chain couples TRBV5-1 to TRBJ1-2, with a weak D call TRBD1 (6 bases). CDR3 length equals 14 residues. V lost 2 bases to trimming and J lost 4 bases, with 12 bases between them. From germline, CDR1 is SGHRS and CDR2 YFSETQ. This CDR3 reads CASSFSGAGYGYTF. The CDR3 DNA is TGCGCCAGCAGCTTCTCAGGGGCTGGCTATGGCTACACCTTC.

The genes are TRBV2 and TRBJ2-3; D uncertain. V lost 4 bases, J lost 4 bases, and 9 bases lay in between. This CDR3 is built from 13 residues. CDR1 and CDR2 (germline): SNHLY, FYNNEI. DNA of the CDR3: TGTGCCAGCAGTGGGAACCTAGCAGATACGCAGTATTTT. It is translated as CASSGNLADTQYF.

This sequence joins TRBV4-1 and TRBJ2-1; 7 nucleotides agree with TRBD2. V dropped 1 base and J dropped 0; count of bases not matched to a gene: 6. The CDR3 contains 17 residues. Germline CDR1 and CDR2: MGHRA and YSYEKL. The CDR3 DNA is TGCGCCAGCAGCCAAGTATGGGAGCGGGGCTCCTACAATGAGCAGTTCTTC. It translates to CASSQVWERGSYNEQFF.

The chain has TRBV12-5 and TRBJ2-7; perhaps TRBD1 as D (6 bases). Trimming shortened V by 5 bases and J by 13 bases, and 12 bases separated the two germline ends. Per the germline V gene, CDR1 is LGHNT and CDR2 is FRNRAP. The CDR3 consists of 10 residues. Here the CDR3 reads CASGIRDIYF. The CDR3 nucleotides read TGTGCTAGTGGTATCCGGGACATTTACTTC.

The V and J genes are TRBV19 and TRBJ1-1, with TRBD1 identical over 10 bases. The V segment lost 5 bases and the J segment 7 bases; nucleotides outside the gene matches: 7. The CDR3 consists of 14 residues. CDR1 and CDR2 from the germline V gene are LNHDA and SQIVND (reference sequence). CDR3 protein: CASSPRRTGGEAFF. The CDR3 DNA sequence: TGTGCCAGTAGTCCCCGTAGGACAGGGGGTGAAGCTTTCTTT. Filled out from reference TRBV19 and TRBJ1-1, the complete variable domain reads DGGITQSPKYLFRKEGQNVTLSCEQNLNHDAMYWYRQDPGQGLRLIYYSQIVNDFQKGDIAEGYSVSREKKESFPLTVTSAQKNPTAFYLCASSPRRTGGEAFFGQGTRLTVV.

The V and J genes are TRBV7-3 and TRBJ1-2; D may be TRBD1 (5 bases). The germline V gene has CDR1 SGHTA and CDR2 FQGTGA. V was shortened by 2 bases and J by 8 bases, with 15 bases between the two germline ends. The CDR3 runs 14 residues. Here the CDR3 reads CASSLLGREEGYTF. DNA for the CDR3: TGTGCCAGCAGCTTACTGGGGCGCGAGGAGGGCTACACCTTC.

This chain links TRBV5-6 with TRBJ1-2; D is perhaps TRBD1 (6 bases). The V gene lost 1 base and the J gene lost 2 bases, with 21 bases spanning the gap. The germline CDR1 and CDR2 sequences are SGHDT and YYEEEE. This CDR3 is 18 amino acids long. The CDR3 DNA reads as TGTGCCAGCAGCTTGAACGGGGGGCTAGTACTGGCCAACTATGGCTACACCTTC. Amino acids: CASSLNGGLVLANYGYTF.

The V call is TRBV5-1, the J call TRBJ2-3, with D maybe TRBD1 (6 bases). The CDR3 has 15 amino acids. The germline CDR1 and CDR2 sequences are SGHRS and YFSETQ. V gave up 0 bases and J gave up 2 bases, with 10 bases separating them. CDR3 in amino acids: CASSLEGHHTDTQYF. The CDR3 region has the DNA TGCGCCAGCAGCTTGGAGGGACACCACACAGATACGCAGTATTTT.

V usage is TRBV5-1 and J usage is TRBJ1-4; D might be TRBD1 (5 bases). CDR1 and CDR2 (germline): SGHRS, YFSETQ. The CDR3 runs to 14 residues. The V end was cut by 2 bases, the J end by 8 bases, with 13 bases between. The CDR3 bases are TGCGCCAGCAGCTTAGCAGGGCTGGGGGAAAAACTGTTTTTT. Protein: CASSLAGLGEKLFF. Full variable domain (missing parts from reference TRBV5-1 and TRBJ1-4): KAGVTQTPRYLIKTRGQQVTLSCSPISGHRSVSWYQQTPGQGLQFLFEYFSETQRNKGNFPGRFSGRQFSNSRSEMNVSTLELGDSALYLCASSLAGLGEKLFFGSGTQLSVL.

The DNA for the CDR3 is TGTGCCAGCTCACCAGAAACCGGGGAGACCCAGTACTTC. Its protein is CASSPETGETQYF. This rearrangement joins TRBV18 to TRBJ2-5, with D uncertain. The V gene lost 2 bases and the J gene lost 5 bases, with 9 bases spanning the gap. This CDR3 region has 13 residues. Germline values: CDR1 KGHSH, CDR2 LQKENI.

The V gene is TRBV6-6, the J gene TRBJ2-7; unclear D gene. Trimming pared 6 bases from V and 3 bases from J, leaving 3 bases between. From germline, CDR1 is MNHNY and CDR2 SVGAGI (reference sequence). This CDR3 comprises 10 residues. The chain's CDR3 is CASSHYEQYF. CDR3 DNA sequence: TGTGCCAGCAGCCACTACGAGCAGTACTTC.

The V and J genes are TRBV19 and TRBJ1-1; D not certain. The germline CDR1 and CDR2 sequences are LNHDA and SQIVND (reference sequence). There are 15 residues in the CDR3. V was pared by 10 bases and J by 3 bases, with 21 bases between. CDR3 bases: TGTGCCATCTCGTTGGAGGTAAGGGTTTACACTGAAGCTTTCTTT. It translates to CAISLEVRVYTEAFF.

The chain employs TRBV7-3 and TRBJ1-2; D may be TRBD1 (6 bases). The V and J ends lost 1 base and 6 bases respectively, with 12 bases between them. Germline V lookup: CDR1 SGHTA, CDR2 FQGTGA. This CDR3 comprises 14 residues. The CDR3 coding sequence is TGTGCCAGCAGCTTAAACCGGGGGGCGCATGGCTACACCTTC. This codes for CASSLNRGAHGYTF.